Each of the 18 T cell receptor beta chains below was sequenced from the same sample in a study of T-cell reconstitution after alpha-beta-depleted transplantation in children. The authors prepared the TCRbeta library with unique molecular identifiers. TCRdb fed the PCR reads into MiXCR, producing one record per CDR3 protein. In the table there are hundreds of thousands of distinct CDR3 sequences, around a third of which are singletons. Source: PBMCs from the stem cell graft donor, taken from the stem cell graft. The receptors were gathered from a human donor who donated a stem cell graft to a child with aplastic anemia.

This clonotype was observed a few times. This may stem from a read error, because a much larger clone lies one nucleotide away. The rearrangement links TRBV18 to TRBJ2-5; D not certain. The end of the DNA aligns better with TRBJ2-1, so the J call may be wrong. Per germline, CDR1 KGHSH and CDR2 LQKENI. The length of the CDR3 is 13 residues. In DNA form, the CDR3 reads TGTGCCAGCTCATTATCAGTTCAAGAGACCCAGTTCTTC. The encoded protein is CASSLSVQETQFF.

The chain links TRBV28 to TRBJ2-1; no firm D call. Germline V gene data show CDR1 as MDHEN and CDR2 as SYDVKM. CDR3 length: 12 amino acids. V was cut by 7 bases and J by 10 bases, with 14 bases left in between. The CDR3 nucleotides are TGTGCCAGCAATGCGGAGTCCGGGGAGCAGTTCTTC. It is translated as CASNAESGEQFF.

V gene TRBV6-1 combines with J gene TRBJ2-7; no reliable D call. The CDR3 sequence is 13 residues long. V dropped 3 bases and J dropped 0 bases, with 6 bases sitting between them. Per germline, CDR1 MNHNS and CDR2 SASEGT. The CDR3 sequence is CASSDDFSYEQYV. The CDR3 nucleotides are TGTGCCAGCAGTGACGACTTCTCCTACGAGCAGTACGTC.

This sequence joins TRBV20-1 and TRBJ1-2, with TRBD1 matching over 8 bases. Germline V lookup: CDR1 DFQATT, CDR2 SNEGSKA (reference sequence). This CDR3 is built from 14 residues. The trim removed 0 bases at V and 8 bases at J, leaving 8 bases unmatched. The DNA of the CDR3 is TGCAGTGCTAGAGACGGACAGGGTTTTTTGGGCTACACCTTC. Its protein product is CSARDGQGFLGYTF.

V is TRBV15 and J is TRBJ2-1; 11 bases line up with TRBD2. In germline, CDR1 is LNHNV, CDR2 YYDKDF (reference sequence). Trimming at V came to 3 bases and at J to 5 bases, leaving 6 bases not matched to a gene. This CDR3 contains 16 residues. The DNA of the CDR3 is TGTGCCACCAGCAGTATGAGACTAGCGGGGAACAATGAGCAGTTCTTC. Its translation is CATSSMRLAGNNEQFF. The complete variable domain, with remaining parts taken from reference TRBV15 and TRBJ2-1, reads DAMVIQNPRYQVTQFGKPVTLSCSQTLNHNVMYWYQQKSSQAPKLLFHYYDKDFNNEADTPDNFQSRRPNTSFCFLDIRSPGLGDTAMYLCATSSMRLAGNNEQFFGPGTRLTVL.

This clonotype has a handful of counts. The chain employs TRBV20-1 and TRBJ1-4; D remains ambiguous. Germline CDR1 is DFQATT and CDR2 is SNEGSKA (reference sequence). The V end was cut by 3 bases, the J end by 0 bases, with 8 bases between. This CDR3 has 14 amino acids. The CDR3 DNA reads TGCAGTGCTAGGAGCCCGACAACTAATGAAAAACTGTTTTTT. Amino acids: CSARSPTTNEKLFF.

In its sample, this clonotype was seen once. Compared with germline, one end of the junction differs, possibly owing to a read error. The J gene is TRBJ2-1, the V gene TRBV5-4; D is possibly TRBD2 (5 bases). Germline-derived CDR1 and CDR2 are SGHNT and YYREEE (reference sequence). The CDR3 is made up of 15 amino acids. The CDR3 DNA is TGTGCCAACAGCTTTGACTATGGGTCCTACAATGAGCAGTTCTTC. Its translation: CANSFDYGSYNEQFF.

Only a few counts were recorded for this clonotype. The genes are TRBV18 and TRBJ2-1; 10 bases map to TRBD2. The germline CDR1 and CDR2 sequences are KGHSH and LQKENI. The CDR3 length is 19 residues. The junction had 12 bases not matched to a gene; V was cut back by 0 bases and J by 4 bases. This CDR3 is CASSPPGLAGDSLYNEQFF. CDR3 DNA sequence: TGTGCCAGCTCACCACCAGGGCTAGCGGGAGATTCGTTATACAATGAGCAGTTCTTC.

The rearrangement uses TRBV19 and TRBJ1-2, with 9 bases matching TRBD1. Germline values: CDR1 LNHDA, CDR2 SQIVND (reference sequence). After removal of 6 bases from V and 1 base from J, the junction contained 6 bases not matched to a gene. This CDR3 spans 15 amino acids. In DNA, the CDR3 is TGTGCCAGTAGACCCTGGACAGGGGTTAACTATGGCTACACCTTC. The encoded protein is CASRPWTGVNYGYTF. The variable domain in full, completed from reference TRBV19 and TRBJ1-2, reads DGGITQSPKYLFRKEGQNVTLSCEQNLNHDAMYWYRQDPGQGLRLIYYSQIVNDFQKGDIAEGYSVSREKKESFPLTVTSAQKNPTAFYLCASRPWTGVNYGYTFGSGTRLTVV.

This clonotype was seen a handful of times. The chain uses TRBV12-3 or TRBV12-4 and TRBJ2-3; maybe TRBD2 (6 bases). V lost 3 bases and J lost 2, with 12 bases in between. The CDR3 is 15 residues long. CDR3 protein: CASSFTGLHTDTQYF. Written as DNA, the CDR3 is TGTGCCAGCAGTTTTACGGGACTTCACACAGATACGCAGTATTTT.

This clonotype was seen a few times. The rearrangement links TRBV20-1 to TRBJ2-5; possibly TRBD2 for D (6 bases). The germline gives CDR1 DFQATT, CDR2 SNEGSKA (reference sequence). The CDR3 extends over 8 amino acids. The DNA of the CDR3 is TGCAGCGGGGGGACCCAGTACTTC. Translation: CSGGTQYF.

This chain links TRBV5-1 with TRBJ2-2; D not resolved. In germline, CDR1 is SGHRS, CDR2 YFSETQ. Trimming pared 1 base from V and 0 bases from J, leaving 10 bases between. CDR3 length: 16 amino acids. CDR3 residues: CASSLFPGPNTGELFF. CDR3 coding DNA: TGCGCCAGCAGCTTGTTTCCAGGACCGAACACCGGGGAGCTGTTTTTT.

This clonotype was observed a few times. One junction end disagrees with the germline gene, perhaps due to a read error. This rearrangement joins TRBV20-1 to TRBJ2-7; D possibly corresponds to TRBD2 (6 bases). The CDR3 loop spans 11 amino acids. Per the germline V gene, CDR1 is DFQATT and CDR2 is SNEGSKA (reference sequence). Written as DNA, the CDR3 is TGCAGTGCTAGAGATCGGGGGACTTACCACTTC. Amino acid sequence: CSARDRGTYHF.

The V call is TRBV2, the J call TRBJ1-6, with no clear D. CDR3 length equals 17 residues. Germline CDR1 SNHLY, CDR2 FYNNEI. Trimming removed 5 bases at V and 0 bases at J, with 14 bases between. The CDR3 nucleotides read TGTGCCAGCAGTCGAATGGTCCGTCTCTCCTATAATTCACCCCTCCACTTT. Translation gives CASSRMVRLSYNSPLHF.

The CDR3 protein is CASSNLGLAGVSSYNEQFF. The DNA for the CDR3 is TGTGCCAGCAGCAACCTGGGACTAGCGGGAGTGAGCTCCTACAATGAGCAGTTCTTC. This chain joins TRBV11-1 and TRBJ2-1; 14 positions agree with TRBD2. The V segment lost 5 bases and the J segment 0 bases; nucleotides outside the gene matches: 9. The CDR3 is 19 residues long. Germline V gives CDR1 SGHAT, CDR2 FQDESV (reference sequence).

CDR3 amino acids: CASSYSIWGTDTQYF. The CDR3 nucleotides are TGTGCCAGCAGTTACTCGATTTGGGGCACAGATACGCAGTATTTT. This sequence joins TRBV6-2 or TRBV6-3 and TRBJ2-3; D is ambiguous. Germline loops: CDR1 MNHEY, CDR2 SVGEGT. CDR3 length equals 15 residues. V was trimmed by 0 bases and J by 1 base, leaving 8 bases between them.

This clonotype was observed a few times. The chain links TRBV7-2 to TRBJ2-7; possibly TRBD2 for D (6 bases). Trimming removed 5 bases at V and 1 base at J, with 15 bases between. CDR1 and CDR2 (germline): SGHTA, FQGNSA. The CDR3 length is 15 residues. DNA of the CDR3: TGTGCCAGCAGCCGCCAGGGCGGGGATTCCTACGAGCAGTACTTC. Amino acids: CASSRQGGDSYEQYF.

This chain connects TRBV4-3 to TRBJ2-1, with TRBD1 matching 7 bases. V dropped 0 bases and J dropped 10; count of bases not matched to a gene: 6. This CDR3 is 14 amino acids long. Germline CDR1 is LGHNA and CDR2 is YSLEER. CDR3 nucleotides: TGCGCCAGCAGCCAAGAAGGGGGCTCCAGGGAGCAGTTCTTC. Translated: CASSQEGGSREQFF.